Following are 14 T cell receptor beta chains from one sample sequenced in a study of CD8 T cells in Susac syndrome. Random hexamers primed reverse transcription of about 0.45 to 1 ug RNA. MiXCR was run by TCRdb on the immunoSEQ multiplex PCR reads, yielding one entry per CDR3 protein. The sample has roughly 150,000 distinct CDR3 sequences, 85% to 95% seen once; the top ten hold approximately 0.17%. Input material: CD8+ T cells from PBMCs. The receptors shown here come from a human donor with Susac syndrome.

The CDR3 reads CSVWDSYYNEQFF. The CDR3 DNA reads as TGCAGCGTTTGGGACTCTTACTACAATGAGCAGTTCTTC. This chain connects TRBV29-1 to TRBJ2-1; a possible D gene is TRBD2 (6 bases). Germline V lookup: CDR1 SQVTM, CDR2 ANQGSEA. Between the trimmed V and J ends, which lost 5 bases and 3 bases, there was a span of 11 bases. CDR3 length equals 13 residues.

The rearrangement links TRBV19 to TRBJ1-1; unclear D gene. Trimming shortened V by 5 bases and J by 6 bases, and 16 bases separated the two germline ends. Germline V CDR1 and CDR2: LNHDA, SQIVND (reference sequence). The CDR3 is 14 amino acids. The CDR3 nucleotides are TGTGCCAGTAGTTTGGTTGCCCGTGAACCTGAAGCTTTCTTT. Its translation: CASSLVAREPEAFF.

The chain employs TRBV5-6 and TRBJ2-7; possible D gene TRBD1, 5 bases. There are 14 residues in the CDR3. The V end was cut by 1 base, the J end by 0 bases, with 8 bases between. Germline CDR1 is SGHDT and CDR2 is YYEEEE. In DNA, the CDR3 is TGTGCCAGCAGCTTGCCAGGGTTCTCCTACGAGCAGTACTTC. It specifies CASSLPGFSYEQYF.

This chain connects TRBV2 to TRBJ2-1; no reliable D call. Germline V gene lookup returns CDR1 SNHLY and CDR2 FYNNEI. The V gene lost 10 bases and the J gene lost 10 bases, with 11 bases spanning the gap. This CDR3 has 10 amino acids. The CDR3, as DNA: TGTGCCACCTTGGGCCGCGAGCAGTTCTTC. It translates to CATLGREQFF.

The CDR3 nucleotides are TGTGCCAGCAGCCAAGAAGCGGCAATCTACGAGCAGTACTTC. This sequence encodes CASSQEAAIYEQYF. The chain recombines TRBV14 with TRBJ2-7, with D possibly being TRBD2 (5 bases). Germline assignment: CDR1 SGHDN and CDR2 FVKESK. Trimming pared 0 bases from V and 3 bases from J, leaving 9 bases between. The length of the CDR3 is 14 residues.

The chain carries TRBV9 and TRBJ2-3; 10 bases line up with TRBD2. This CDR3 is 16 amino acids long. Germline CDR1 reads SGDLS; CDR2 reads YYNGEE. The V and J ends lost 4 bases and 4 bases, in that order; junction bases with no gene match: 9. CDR3 protein: CASSPLAGESADTQYF. CDR3 DNA: TGTGCCAGCAGCCCGCTAGCGGGAGAGTCGGCAGATACGCAGTATTTT. Together with reference TRBV9 and TRBJ2-3, the CDR3 gives the full variable domain: DSGVTQTPKHLITATGQRVTLRCSPRSGDLSVYWYQQSLDQGLQFLIQYYNGEERAKGNILERFSAQQFPDLHSELNLSSLELGDSALYFCASSPLAGESADTQYFGPGTRLTVL.

CDR3 residues: CASSPPWREDPEQFF. The CDR3 coding sequence is TGTGCCAGCTCACCACCGTGGCGGGAGGACCCTGAGCAGTTCTTC. V is TRBV18 and J is TRBJ2-1, with 8 positions matching TRBD2. CDR1 is KGHSH and CDR2 is LQKENI in the germline V gene. The length of the CDR3 is 15 residues. The ends lost 0 bases at V and 9 bases at J; junction bases unmatched: 7.

This clonotype occurred once. The V and J genes are TRBV29-1 and TRBJ2-1; tentative D call: TRBD1 (5 bases). The V gene's germline CDR1 is SQVTM and CDR2 ANQGSEA. Trimming took 6 bases from V and 2 from J, leaving 14 bases between them. The CDR3 extends over 14 amino acids. Here the CDR3 reads CSVETEETYNEQFF. CDR3 DNA: TGCAGCGTAGAGACAGAGGAGACCTACAATGAGCAGTTCTTC.

The CDR3 coding sequence is TGCAGTGCCAACCCTAGCGGGAGTATCCTCCCTTACGAGCAGTACTTC. Its translation is CSANPSGSILPYEQYF. The chain uses TRBV20-1 and TRBJ2-7; TRBD2 matches at 10 bases. Germline CDR1 and CDR2: DFQATT and SNEGSKA (reference sequence). The V gene end was trimmed by 6 bases and the J gene end by 4 bases; junction bases not matched to a gene: 15. The CDR3 has 16 residues.

This clonotype was detected only a few times. This rearrangement joins TRBV12-3 or TRBV12-4 to TRBJ2-1; 7 bases map to TRBD2. With V trimmed by 4 bases and J by 6 bases, 0 bases remained unmatched. This CDR3 region has 12 residues. The CDR3 is CASSWGGNEQFF. The CDR3 DNA reads as TGTGCCAGCAGTTGGGGGGGCAATGAGCAGTTCTTC.

The V and J genes are TRBV12-3 or TRBV12-4 and TRBJ1-5; no clear D gene. The CDR3 totals 18 residues. V was shortened by 3 bases and J by 4 bases, with 22 bases between the two germline ends. CDR3 bases: TGTGCCAGCAGTTTCTTTTTGGCCAGCCAACTAGAAAATCAGCCCCAGCATTTT. Translating it yields CASSFFLASQLENQPQHF.

The gene calls are TRBV9 and TRBJ2-1, with 11 bases aligning to TRBD1. CDR1 SGDLS and CDR2 YYNGEE come from the germline V gene. This CDR3 contains 17 residues. V lost 0 bases to trimming and J lost 10 bases; unmatched junction nucleotides: 12. CDR3: CASSVAVADRGPGEQFF. CDR3 nucleotides: TGTGCCAGCAGCGTAGCGGTAGCGGACAGGGGGCCGGGAGAGCAGTTCTTC.

The J gene is TRBJ2-2, the V gene TRBV29-1; 9 bases are shared with TRBD2. Trimming cost V 7 bases and J 1 base; bases outside gene matches: 7. The germline CDR1 and CDR2 sequences are SQVTM and ANQGSEA. This CDR3 is built from 15 residues. The CDR3 protein is CSAEGLAQNTGELFF. In DNA form, the CDR3 reads TGCAGCGCCGAGGGACTAGCCCAGAACACCGGGGAGCTGTTTTTT.

The chain recombines TRBV28 with TRBJ1-1; D is undetermined. Germline CDR1 and CDR2: MDHEN and SYDVKM. V was cut by 1 base and J by 0 bases, with 12 bases left in between. The CDR3 consists of 16 residues. CDR3 DNA sequence: TGTGCCAGCAGTTTATACCTCGCCGAACTGAACACTGAAGCTTTCTTT. This translates into CASSLYLAELNTEAFF.